Following are 18 T cell receptor beta chains from one sample sequenced in a study of cytomegalovirus exposure and HLA in healthy donors. Method: immunoSEQ multiplex PCR; TCRdb's copy keeps in-frame clones and lacks some. The sample includes approximately 210,000 clones, about 83% of them seen just once. The sequencing sample was made of PBMCs. The source is a woman between 18 and 30 years old in good health and CMV-seronegative.

This sequence joins TRBV29-1 and TRBJ1-4, with 8 bases matching TRBD1. Losses at the gene ends were 5 bases for V and 10 bases for J; bases not matched to a gene: 3. The CDR3 runs 11 residues. Germline values: CDR1 SQVTM, CDR2 ANQGSEA. CDR3 in DNA: TGCAGCGTTTTACAGGGGGGAAAACTGTTTTTT. Translation gives CSVLQGGKLFF.

The V gene is TRBV30, the J gene TRBJ1-1; 7 positions agree with TRBD1. Germline assignment: CDR1 GTSNPN and CDR2 SVGIG (reference sequence). CDR3 length: 14 amino acids. V shed 4 bases and J 0 bases; nucleotides not matched to a gene: 5. This chain's CDR3 is CAWNRQGLNTEAFF. In DNA, the CDR3 is TGTGCCTGGAACCGACAGGGTTTGAACACTGAAGCTTTCTTT.

In regard to this clone: At one end the junction does not follow the germline gene, possibly because of a read error. The chain uses TRBV4-1 and TRBJ2-7, with TRBD2 matching over 11 bases. Germline CDR1 and CDR2: MGHRA and YSYEKL. The CDR3 totals 15 residues. The CDR3 here is CASSQDSGGAYEQYF. CDR3 DNA sequence: TGTGCCAGCAGCCAAGATAGCGGGGGGGCCTACGAGCAGTACTTC.

This chain connects TRBV5-1 to TRBJ2-7; TRBD2 matches at 8 bases. CDR3 length equals 13 residues. Trimming took 2 bases from V and 4 from J; bases not matched to a gene: 2. Per the germline V gene, CDR1 is SGHRS and CDR2 is YFSETQ. CDR3 loop: CASSFPGGYEQYF. The CDR3 DNA reads as TGCGCCAGCAGCTTCCCGGGAGGGTACGAGCAGTACTTC.

The V gene is TRBV5-6, the J gene TRBJ2-7, with 7 nucleotides matching TRBD1. This CDR3 is 14 amino acids long. J gave up 0 bases and V 5 bases, and 5 bases lay outside the gene matches. The germline gives CDR1 SGHDT, CDR2 YYEEEE. The CDR3 protein is CASSRQGSSYEQYF. CDR3 nucleotides: TGTGCCAGCAGTCGACAGGGTAGCTCCTACGAGCAGTACTTC.

The chain employs TRBV5-6 and TRBJ2-6; TRBD2 might be the D (6 bases). Trimming cost V 4 bases and J 0 bases, with 17 bases left between them. Germline V CDR1 and CDR2: SGHDT, YYEEEE. CDR3 length equals 18 residues. The CDR3 bases are TGTGCCAGCAGCCGCCCCGCGGGGCACGGCTCTGGGGCCAACGTCCTGACTTTC. Protein: CASSRPAGHGSGANVLTF.

The chain employs TRBV27 and TRBJ1-1; TRBD1 matches at 11 bases. After removal of 6 bases from V and 4 bases from J, the junction contained 7 bases not matched to a gene. CDR3 size: 15 residues. The germline V gene encodes CDR1 MNHEY and CDR2 SMNVEV (reference sequence). The CDR3 DNA is TGTGCCAGCAGCTTAGGGACAGGGGGTTTCACTGAAGCTTTCTTT. Residues: CASSLGTGGFTEAFF.

The rearrangement uses TRBV19 and TRBJ2-7, with D possibly TRBD1 on 6 matching bases. CDR3 size: 16 residues. Germline CDR1 reads LNHDA; CDR2 reads SQIVND (reference sequence). V was pared by 5 bases and J by 3 bases, with 20 bases between. The CDR3 region is CASSPSTGTSDYEQYF. The CDR3 DNA reads TGTGCCAGTAGTCCCTCAACCGGGACATCCGACTACGAGCAGTACTTC.

J is TRBJ1-2 and V is TRBV6-5; TRBD1 might be the D (6 bases). Germline CDR1 is MNHEY and CDR2 is SVGAGI. CDR3 length equals 14 residues. V was trimmed by 2 bases and J by 4 bases, leaving 11 bases between them. The CDR3 region is CASSYPTGFYGYTF. The CDR3 DNA is TGTGCCAGCAGTTACCCAACAGGGTTCTATGGCTACACCTTC.

The rearrangement joins TRBV6-5 to TRBJ2-1; 8 bases line up with TRBD1. The V segment lost 5 bases and the J segment 7 bases; nucleotides outside the gene matches: 7. Per germline, CDR1 MNHEY and CDR2 SVGAGI. The length of the CDR3 is 14 residues. CDR3 region: CASSARGPWNEQFF. In DNA form, the CDR3 reads TGTGCCAGCAGTGCCAGGGGGCCATGGAATGAGCAGTTCTTC.

V is TRBV5-1 and J is TRBJ1-2; 9 nucleotides line up with TRBD1. The V gene's germline CDR1 is SGHRS and CDR2 YFSETQ. The CDR3 has 15 amino acids. V lost 7 bases, J lost 14 bases, and 21 bases stayed unmatched. The CDR3 coding sequence is TGCGCCAGCGGGGACCAGATCCGGGACAGGGATTTTCAGACCTTC. Its protein product is CASGDQIRDRDFQTF.

The V gene is TRBV10-3, the J gene TRBJ1-2, with D maybe TRBD1 (6 bases). In germline, CDR1 is ENHRY, CDR2 SYGVKD. The CDR3 totals 17 residues. The V end was cut by 0 bases, the J end by 4 bases, with 18 bases between. The CDR3, as DNA: TGTGCCATCAGTGAGTCGAAAGTTGGTCAGGGGACCTATGGCTACACCTTC. Protein product: CAISESKVGQGTYGYTF.

In this sample, this clone turned up once. The CDR3 reads CASSVSEETQYF. CDR3 nucleotide sequence: TGTGCCAGCAGTGTATCGGAAGAGACCCAGTACTTC. The chain joins TRBV25-1 to TRBJ2-5; unclear D gene. The CDR3 extends over 12 amino acids. V lost 4 bases to trimming and J lost 3 bases, with 6 bases between them. Per germline, CDR1 MGHDK and CDR2 SYGVNS.

This sequence joins TRBV5-4 and TRBJ2-7; 7 bases are shared with TRBD1. V was clipped by 4 bases and J by 2 bases; unmatched bases: 9. CDR3 size: 15 residues. The V gene's germline CDR1 is SGHNT and CDR2 YYREEE (reference sequence). The CDR3 DNA follows: TGTGCCAGCAGCCCCGAGGGCGACAGGGCCTACGAGCAGTACTTC. Its translation is CASSPEGDRAYEQYF.

The rearrangement joins TRBV6-5 to TRBJ2-5; maybe TRBD2 (6 bases). In germline, CDR1 is MNHEY, CDR2 SVGAGI. Trimming cost V 5 bases and J 2 bases, with 15 bases left between them. The CDR3 runs to 15 residues. The CDR3 loop is CASSIGASVQETQYF. As DNA, the CDR3 is TGTGCCAGCAGTATCGGGGCTAGCGTACAAGAGACCCAGTACTTC.

The V call is TRBV4-1, the J call TRBJ1-5, with no clear D. V was cut by 0 bases and J by 4 bases, with 7 bases left in between. Germline V lookup: CDR1 MGHRA, CDR2 YSYEKL. This CDR3 spans 14 amino acids. CDR3 protein: CASSQDLINQPQHF. The DNA of the CDR3 is TGCGCCAGCAGCCAAGATCTAATTAATCAGCCCCAGCATTTT.

J is TRBJ1-4 and V is TRBV18, with unresolved D. This CDR3 region has 16 residues. Germline CDR1 is KGHSH and CDR2 is LQKENI. V was cut by 1 base and J by 2 bases, with 11 bases left in between. CDR3 in DNA: TGTGCCAGCTCACCACAGAAGGGAGGCACTAATGAAAAACTGTTTTTT. Translating gives CASSPQKGGTNEKLFF.

The genes are TRBV29-1 and TRBJ2-3; no reliable D call. V lost 6 bases to trimming and J lost 4 bases, with 8 bases between them. CDR1 is SQVTM, CDR2 ANQGSEA, per germline. The CDR3 runs to 11 residues. CDR3 loop: CSVSSADTQYF. The CDR3 DNA sequence: TGCAGCGTCTCGAGCGCAGATACGCAGTATTTT.